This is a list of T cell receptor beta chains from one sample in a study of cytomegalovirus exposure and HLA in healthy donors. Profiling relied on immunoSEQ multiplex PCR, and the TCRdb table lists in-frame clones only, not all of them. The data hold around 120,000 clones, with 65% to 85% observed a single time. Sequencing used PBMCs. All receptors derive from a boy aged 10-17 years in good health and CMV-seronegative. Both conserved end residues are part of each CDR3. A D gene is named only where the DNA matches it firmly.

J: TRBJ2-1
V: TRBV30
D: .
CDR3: CAWIAYDNEQFF

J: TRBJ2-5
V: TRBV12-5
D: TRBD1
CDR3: CASAQGSGETQYF

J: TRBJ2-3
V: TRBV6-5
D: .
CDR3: CATSREQAADTQYF

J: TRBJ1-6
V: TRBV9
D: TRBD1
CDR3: CASSARDRSNSPLHF

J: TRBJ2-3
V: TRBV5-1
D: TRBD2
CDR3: CASSLAGGTDTQYF

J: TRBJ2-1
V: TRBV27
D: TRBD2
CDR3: CASSLAGGAREQFF

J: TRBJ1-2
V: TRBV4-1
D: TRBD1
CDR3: CASSQPGTGDYGYTF

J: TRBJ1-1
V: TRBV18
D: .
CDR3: CASSPRGEDTEAFF

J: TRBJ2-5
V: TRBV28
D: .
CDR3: CASRLNTEETQYF

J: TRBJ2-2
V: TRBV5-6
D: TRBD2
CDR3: CASSRGLAGGVGELFF

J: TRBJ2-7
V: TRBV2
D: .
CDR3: CASLLSEGGHEQYF

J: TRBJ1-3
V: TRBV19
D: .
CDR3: CASRRSGNTIYF

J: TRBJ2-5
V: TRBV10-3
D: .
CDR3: CAISAESRQETQYF

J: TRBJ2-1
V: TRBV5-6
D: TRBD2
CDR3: CASSYGSGRAFREQFF

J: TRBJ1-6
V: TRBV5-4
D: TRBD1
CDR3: CASSGRDRDNSPLHF

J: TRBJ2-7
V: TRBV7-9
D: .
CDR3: CASSPPVGPGTSFYEQYF

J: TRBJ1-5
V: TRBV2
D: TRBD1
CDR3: CASSGRTGPSNQPQHF

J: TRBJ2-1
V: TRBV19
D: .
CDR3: CASSIGGLPSWFF

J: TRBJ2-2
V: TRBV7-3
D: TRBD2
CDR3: CASSLYYTSGNTGELFF

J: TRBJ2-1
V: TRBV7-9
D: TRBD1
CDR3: CASSPGQGAYSYNEQFF

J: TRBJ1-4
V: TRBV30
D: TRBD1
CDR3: CAWSVGTQGEVGILFF

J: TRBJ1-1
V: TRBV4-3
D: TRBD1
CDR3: CASSQDPKGGYTEAFF

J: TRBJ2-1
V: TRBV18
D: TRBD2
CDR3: CASSPSPLAGGKGSSYNEQFF

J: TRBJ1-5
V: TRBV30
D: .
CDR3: CAWSQYRDQPQHF

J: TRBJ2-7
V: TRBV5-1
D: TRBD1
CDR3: CASSHGQGPYEQYF

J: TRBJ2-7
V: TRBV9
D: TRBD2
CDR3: CASSVGVGGPDFGQYF

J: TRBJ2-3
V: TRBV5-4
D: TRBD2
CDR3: CASSLGLSGRSPDTQYF

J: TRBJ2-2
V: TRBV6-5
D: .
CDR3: CASSYSAAGELFF

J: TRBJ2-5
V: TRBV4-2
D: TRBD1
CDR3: CASSQEGTANQETQYF

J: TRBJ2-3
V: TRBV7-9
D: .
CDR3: CASSLGGTTDTQYF

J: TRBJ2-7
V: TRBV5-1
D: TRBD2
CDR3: CASSPLAGVRNEQYF

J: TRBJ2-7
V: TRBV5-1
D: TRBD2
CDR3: CASSWAGTSSSYEQYF

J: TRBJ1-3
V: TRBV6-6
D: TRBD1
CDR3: CASSLPGQGNTIYF

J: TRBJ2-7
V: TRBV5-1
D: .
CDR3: CASSWDTGYPYF

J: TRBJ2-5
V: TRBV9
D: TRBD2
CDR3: CASSPRLAGQETQYF

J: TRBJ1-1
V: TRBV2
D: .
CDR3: CASRKEADEAFF

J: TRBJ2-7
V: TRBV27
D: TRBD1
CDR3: CASSWGQAPYEQYF

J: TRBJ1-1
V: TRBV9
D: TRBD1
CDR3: CASSIGTGESTEAFF

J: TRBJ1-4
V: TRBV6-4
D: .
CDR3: CASSEAGDGKKLFF

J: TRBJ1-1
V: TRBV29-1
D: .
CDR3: CSGRAGGNTEAFF

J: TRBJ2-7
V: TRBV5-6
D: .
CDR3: CASSYLHEQYF

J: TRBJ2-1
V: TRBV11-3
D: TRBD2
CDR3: CASSLGWGGRYGDEQFF

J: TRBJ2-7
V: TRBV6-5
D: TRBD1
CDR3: CASSGVGTGLLEQYF

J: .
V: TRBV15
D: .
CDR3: CATSRDITRTSYEQYF

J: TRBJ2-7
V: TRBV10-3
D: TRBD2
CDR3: CAISESLTSGRSKGYEQYF

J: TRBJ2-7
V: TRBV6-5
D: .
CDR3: CASRSGELREQYF

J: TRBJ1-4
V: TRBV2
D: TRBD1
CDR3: CASRAGQSNEKLFF

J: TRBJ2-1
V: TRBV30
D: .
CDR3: CACSGTGYNEQFF

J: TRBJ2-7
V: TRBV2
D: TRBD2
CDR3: CASNPPGTIGEQYF

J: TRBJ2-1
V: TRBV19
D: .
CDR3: CASSIPISQVSYNEQFF

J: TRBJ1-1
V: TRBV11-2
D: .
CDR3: CASSPRPGTEAFF

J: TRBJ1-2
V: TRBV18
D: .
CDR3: CASSRRWALYGYTF

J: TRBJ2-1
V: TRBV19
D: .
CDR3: CASSIQFAEQFF

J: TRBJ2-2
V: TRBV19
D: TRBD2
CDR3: CASSIDRLSGSTSGELFF

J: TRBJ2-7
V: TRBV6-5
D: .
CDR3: CASSDATGNQYF

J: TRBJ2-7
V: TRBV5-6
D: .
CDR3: CASSGRGSYEQYF

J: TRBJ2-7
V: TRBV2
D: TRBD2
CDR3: CASSDTGGRSYEQYF

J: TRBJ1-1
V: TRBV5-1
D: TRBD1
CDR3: CASSLVSGTGGRGYLKKEAFF

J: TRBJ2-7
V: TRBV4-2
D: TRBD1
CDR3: CASSQELDRSSYEQYF

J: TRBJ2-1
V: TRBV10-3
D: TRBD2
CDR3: CAIREGVAGYNEQFF